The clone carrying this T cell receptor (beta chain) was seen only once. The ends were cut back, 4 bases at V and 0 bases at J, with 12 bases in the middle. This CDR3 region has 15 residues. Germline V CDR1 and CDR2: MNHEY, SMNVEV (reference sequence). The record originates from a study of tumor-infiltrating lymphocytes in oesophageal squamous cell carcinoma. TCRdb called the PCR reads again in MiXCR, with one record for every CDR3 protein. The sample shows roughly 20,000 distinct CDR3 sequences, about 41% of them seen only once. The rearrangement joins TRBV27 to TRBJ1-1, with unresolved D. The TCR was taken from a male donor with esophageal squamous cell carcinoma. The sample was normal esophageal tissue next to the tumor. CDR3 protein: CASSSQRTMNTEAFF. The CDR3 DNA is TGTGCCAGCAGTTCCCAACGGACGATGAACACTGAAGCTTTCTTT.